A selection of T cell receptor beta chains follows, all from one sample in a study of shared clonotypes between healthy human individuals. Sequenced by immunoSEQ multiplex PCR; TCRdb stores in-frame clones only, minus some. The sample shows 800,000 to 1,200,000 clones, approximately 80% of them seen only once. Sequenced material: memory CD4+ T cells from PBMCs. These receptors all come from a man aged 18 to 30 in good health. Some clones in this sample may be carry-over from other donors' samples. Both conserved end residues are trimmed from each CDR3.

V gene,CDR3 length,J gene,CDR3 protein
TRBV2,13,TRBJ2-6,ASGHRAQGANVLT
TRBV28,13,TRBJ2-3,ASPPNRVPTDTQY
TRBV5-1,13,TRBJ2-1,ASSLGGSPYNEQF
TRBV4-1,15,TRBJ2-3,ASSHSGPGGGTDTQY
TRBV12-5,11,TRBJ1-2,ASGLADNYGYT
TRBV5-1,13,TRBJ2-4,ASSLVAQGGNIQY
TRBV10-3,12,TRBJ1-1,AISDFMGGTEAF
TRBV5-4,13,TRBJ2-3,ASSLSGTSADTQY
TRBV28,12,TRBJ2-2,ASTGTADTGELF
TRBV28,12,TRBJ2-3,ASTPGGRTDTQY
TRBV11-3,15,TRBJ2-1,ASSLGRPGGVNNEQF
TRBV7-2,13,TRBJ1-4,ASSPGQGANEKLF
TRBV11-2,15,TRBJ2-6,ASSSTKTGRGANVLT
TRBV6-6,12,TRBJ1-5,AARGQGRNQPQH
TRBV6-1,13,TRBJ2-1,ASMWGREGANEQF
TRBV6-1,12,TRBJ2-7,ASSEFGRNYEQY
TRBV5-4,13,TRBJ1-4,ASSPGGATNEKLF
TRBV5-1,12,TRBJ2-7,ASSLEGRGHEQY
TRBV5-1,12,TRBJ2-1,ASSLLAGANEQF
TRBV27,12,TRBJ2-7,ASSLAGTGAKQY
TRBV9,13,TRBJ2-1,ASSVEGTSGIEQF
TRBV2,12,TRBJ2-7,ASSKGHSGDEQY
TRBV28,13,TRBJ2-7,ASSLAGTLNYEQY